This is a list of T cell receptor beta chains from one sample in a study of T cell repertoires in cytomegalovirus infection. One entry per CDR3 protein, called by TCRdb with MiXCR from the reads. The top ten clones hold about 40% of a sample with under 150,000 distinct CDR3 sequences, around 30% of them seen once. Their specific antigens are unknown. Sequences were derived from CD8+ T cells from cultured PBMCs, sampled from culture after CMV antigen stimulation. The source of these receptors is a human donor in good health (CMV status not recorded). Some clones in this sample may be carry-over from other donors' samples. The CDR3 runs from the conserved cysteine through the conserved F or W. D genes are given only for firm matches. Where a row states a size, it is once, few, many or the class of an expanded clone; other rows omit it.

clone size	V gene	J gene	D gene	CDR3 DNA	CDR3 protein
-	TRBV7-9	TRBJ2-2	-	TGTGCCAGCAGCCCAAGCCCCGGGACACAACGACGAGAGAACACCGGGGAGCTGTTTTTT	CASSPSPGTQRRENTGELFF
-	TRBV12-3/TRBV12-4	TRBJ2-7	-	TGTGCCAGCAGTTCTGTGGGGAAGGTCGGGTACGAGCAGTACTTC	CASSSVGKVGYEQYF
few	TRBV6-2/TRBV6-3	TRBJ1-6	TRBD1	TGTGCCAGCAGTTACTTCGGGACAGGAGGTTCACCCCTCCACTTT	CASSYFGTGGSPLHF
-	TRBV27	TRBJ2-7	TRBD2	TGTGCCAGCAGTTTAATGTGGCCAGCGGGGGATTTCTACGAGCAGTGCTTC	CASSLMWPAGDFYEQCF
-	TRBV7-2	TRBJ2-7	-	TGTGCCAGCAGCTTCCTAGGAGGGGGCAACGAGCAGTACTTC	CASSFLGGGNEQYF
few	TRBV19	TRBJ1-5	TRBD1	TGTGCCAGTAGTATGGGGACAGGGCCACTGGAGCCCCAGCATTTT	CASSMGTGPLEPQHF
-	TRBV6-1	TRBJ2-2	-	TGTGCCACCAGGGGGAGGGTGGCAGGGCGGCCGTGGGGAACCGGGGAGCTGTTTTTT	CATRGRVAGRPWGTGELFF
-	TRBV10-3	TRBJ2-6	TRBD2	TGTGCCATCAGAGCGGAAATAGCGGGCCCCTCTGGGGCCAACGTCCTGACTTTC	CAIRAEIAGPSGANVLTF
-	TRBV20-1	TRBJ2-1	TRBD2	TGCAGTGCTAGAAGATACCCGACTAGCGGGGCGTATCCCGCCAGTAATGAGCAGTTCTTC	CSARRYPTSGAYPASNEQFF
-	TRBV7-9	TRBJ1-2	-	TGTGCCAGCAGCTTGTTGCCACACAACTATGGCTACACCTTC	CASSLLPHNYGYTF
once	TRBV12-3/TRBV12-4	TRBJ2-1	-	TGTGCCAGCACACCACTGGGTGGGCCCTACAATGAGCAGTTCTTC	CASTPLGGPYNEQFF
-	TRBV7-6	TRBJ1-1	TRBD1	TGTGCCAGCAGCTACCGGACGTGGACAGGGCAGAACACTGAAGCTTTCTTT	CASSYRTWTGQNTEAFF
many	TRBV7-2	TRBJ1-1	-	TGTGCCAGCACCTTCGGGGGCAACACTGAAGCTTTCTTT	CASTFGGNTEAFF
few	TRBV12-3/TRBV12-4	TRBJ2-1	-	TGTGCCAGCGGATTCCCAGGTGACGGATACTACAATGAGCAGTTCTTC	CASGFPGDGYYNEQFF
-	TRBV24-1	TRBJ1-4	-	TGTGCCACCAGTGACCCATACTCGGGTGGAGGAGAAAAACTGTTTTTT	CATSDPYSGGGEKLFF
few	TRBV20-1	TRBJ1-5	-	TGCAGTGCTATAAGTAGGGTCGATCAGCCCCAGCATTTT	CSAISRVDQPQHF
-	TRBV3-1	TRBJ2-7	-	TGTGCCAGCAGCCAACCCCCACCGGACGAGCAGTACTTC	CASSQPPPDEQYF
-	TRBV6-1	TRBJ2-3	-	TGTGCCAGCAGTGAAGTGGGCGGGGGCTATAGCACAGATACGCAGTATTTT	CASSEVGGGYSTDTQYF
few	TRBV7-3	TRBJ2-5	TRBD2	TGTGCCAGCAGCCTCCGACTAGCGGACCAAGAGACCCAGTACTTC	CASSLRLADQETQYF
-	TRBV6-2/TRBV6-3	TRBJ2-2	-	TGTGCCAGCAGCCGCGTTCCCGGGGAGCTGTTTTTT	CASSRVPGELFF
few	TRBV2	TRBJ2-4	-	TGTGCCAGCCAGACAGGAGCGAGGAACATTCAGTACTTC	CASQTGARNIQYF
-	TRBV14	TRBJ2-5	-	TGTGCCAGCAGCCAAGAAGGCACCCAAGAGACCCAGTACTTC	CASSQEGTQETQYF
-	TRBV6-1	TRBJ2-5	TRBD1	TGTGCCAGCAGTTATAAGAAGGGAGAAGGCAGGGGGCAACAAGAGACCCAGTACTTC	CASSYKKGEGRGQQETQYF
-	TRBV7-9	TRBJ1-1	TRBD1	TGTGCCAGCAGCTCTGGCGGGACAGTCCATATGAACACTGAAGCTTTCTTT	CASSSGGTVHMNTEAFF
-	TRBV7-3	TRBJ2-1	TRBD1	TGTGCCAGCAGCCCTAGTAGGGGGCTCAATGAGCAGTTCTTC	CASSPSRGLNEQFF
few	TRBV12-3/TRBV12-4	TRBJ1-2	-	TGTGCCAGCTCCTCCCACCTTGGAAGGGGCTACACCTTC	CASSSHLGRGYTF
many	TRBV4-1	TRBJ1-2	-	TGCGCCAGCAGCCCCGCTGCGGGGGGCGACTATGGCTACACCTTC	CASSPAAGGDYGYTF
few	TRBV6-1	TRBJ2-7	-	TGTGCCAGCAGTGAACTGGCAGGAGGCGTTCCCTACGAGCAGTACTTC	CASSELAGGVPYEQYF
few	TRBV4-1	TRBJ1-1	TRBD1	TGCGCCAGCAGCCAGCACGACAGGGGTGATACTGAAGCTTTCTTT	CASSQHDRGDTEAFF
-	TRBV4-3	TRBJ1-1	TRBD1	TGCGCCAGCAGCCAAGACAGGGGGGAAGGCACTGAAGCTTTCTTT	CASSQDRGEGTEAFF
-	TRBV5-4	TRBJ2-2	TRBD1	TGTGCCAGCAGCTTGGGGACAGGGGTCTCCGGGGAGCTGTTTTTT	CASSLGTGVSGELFF
-	TRBV6-1	TRBJ1-6	TRBD1	TGTGCCAGCAACTGGCAGGGGGCTAATTCACCCCTCCACTTT	CASNWQGANSPLHF
-	TRBV6-2/TRBV6-3	TRBJ2-7	-	TGTGCCAGCAGTTACGGGGGCCGGGACTACGAGCAGTACTTC	CASSYGGRDYEQYF
-	TRBV2	TRBJ2-1	-	TGTGCCAGCAGTGATGTTGGCGGGGACGACAATGAGCAGTTCTTC	CASSDVGGDDNEQFF
few	TRBV2	TRBJ2-1	-	TGTGCCAGCAGTGAAGACACTTACAATGAGCAGTTCTTC	CASSEDTYNEQFF
-	TRBV6-1	TRBJ2-1	TRBD2	TGTGCCAGCAGTGAGTCTAGCGGAGAATACAATGAGCAGTTCTTC	CASSESSGEYNEQFF
-	TRBV7-6	TRBJ1-5	-	TGTGCCAGCAGCTTAGGGCCTTATAGCAATCAGCCCCAGCATTTT	CASSLGPYSNQPQHF
few	TRBV11-2	TRBJ1-2	TRBD1	TGTGCCAGCAGCTTAGAAGGGACAGGGGCTAACTATGGCTACACCTTC	CASSLEGTGANYGYTF
-	TRBV12-3/TRBV12-4	TRBJ1-2	-	TGTGCCAGCAGTTTTAGCCCGGAGGGAAACTATGGCTACACCTTC	CASSFSPEGNYGYTF
-	TRBV7-9	TRBJ2-3	TRBD1	TGTGCCAGCAGCTTGCTTGGACAGGGGGCAGGAGATACGCAGTATTTT	CASSLLGQGAGDTQYF
-	TRBV12-3/TRBV12-4	TRBJ1-3	-	TGTGCCAGCAGTTCCGACGGCTTCTCTGGAAACACCATATATTTT	CASSSDGFSGNTIYF
once	TRBV20-1	TRBJ2-3	-	TGCAGTGCTAGAGATTACGGGACAGCACGGGAGTCAGATACGCAGTATTTT	CSARDYGTARESDTQYF
-	TRBV11-1	TRBJ1-2	TRBD1	TGTGCCAGCAGCTTGTCGGGACAGGGGAACTATGGCTACACCTTC	CASSLSGQGNYGYTF
-	TRBV7-8	TRBJ1-5	TRBD1	TGTGCCAGCAGCCTAGATTCGGACAGGGGCCCCTTCTTTGTCAATCAGCCCCAGCATTTT	CASSLDSDRGPFFVNQPQHF
-	TRBV6-5	TRBJ2-5	TRBD1	TGTGCCAGCAGTTATGACCGGGACAGGGTTGCCTACGAGTACTTC	CASSYDRDRVAYEYF
-	TRBV7-4	TRBJ1-1	-	TGTGCCAGCAGCTTATTAAACAGAAGACAGATAGAAGCTTTCTTT	CASSLLNRRQIEAFF
-	TRBV6-5	TRBJ2-1	TRBD1	TGTGCCAGCAGTCAAGGGACAGGGAGCAATGAGCAGTTCTTC	CASSQGTGSNEQFF
few	TRBV4-1	TRBJ2-1	-	TGCGCCAGCAGCCCAAGACTAGGCCCCTATGAGCAGTTCTTC	CASSPRLGPYEQFF
many	TRBV7-2	TRBJ2-5	-	TGTGCCAGCAGCTTGCCCCCGGGAGTACAAGAGACCCAGTACTTC	CASSLPPGVQETQYF
once	TRBV4-1	TRBJ1-5	-	TGCGCCAGCAGCCAAGGTATAGGGTCCAATAAGCCCCAGCATTTT	CASSQGIGSNKPQHF
few	TRBV12-3/TRBV12-4	TRBJ1-2	TRBD1	TGTGCCAGCAGTTTAGTTCCGGGACAGGGGATCTATGGCTACACCTTC	CASSLVPGQGIYGYTF
-	TRBV6-2/TRBV6-3	TRBJ1-2	-	TGTGCCAGCAGTTACAGAGAGGCACGTCGGAGGGGCTACACCTTC	CASSYREARRRGYTF
many	TRBV7-6	TRBJ1-1	-	TGTGCCAGCAGTCCATATATCACAGTGTTGGGGGCGGACACTGAAGCTTTCTTT	CASSPYITVLGADTEAFF
-	TRBV7-2	TRBJ1-2	-	TGTGCCAGCAGTCCAAATCTGGAGTTCTATGGCTACACCTTC	CASSPNLEFYGYTF
-	TRBV7-6	TRBJ2-5	-	TGTGCCAGCAGCCCGCGAGAGATCTACCCCCACCAAGAGACCCAGTACTTC	CASSPREIYPHQETQYF
few	TRBV4-1	TRBJ2-7	-	TGCGCCAGCAGCCAAGAACAAGCCTTCTACGAGCAGTACTTC	CASSQEQAFYEQYF
few	TRBV11-2	TRBJ2-1	-	TGTGCCAGCAGACTAACCGACAGCTATGAGCAGTTCTTC	CASRLTDSYEQFF
-	TRBV7-6	TRBJ2-3	-	TGTGCCAGCAGCTTAGTCCCCGGGACTGGCGCAGATACGCAGTATTTT	CASSLVPGTGADTQYF
few	TRBV5-6	TRBJ1-2	-	TGTGCCAGCAGCTTGGTAGTCAGTACCCTGGATGGCTACACCTTC	CASSLVVSTLDGYTF
many	TRBV5-4	TRBJ2-2	-	TGTGCCAGCAACTTCCGGGGAGGCAACGGGGAGCTGTTTTTT	CASNFRGGNGELFF